This TCR beta chain was found in a study of CD8 T cells in ankylosing spondylitis. The study, taken as a whole, reports: Significantly higher representation of disease-linked clones was reported for matched ankylosing spondylitis synovial fluid. Within peripheral blood, clones linked to disease were CD8+ and relatively rare.

The sample holds many counts of this clonotype. What it binds is not known. Quantitative 5'-RACE with molecular barcodes produced the TCR beta libraries. TCRdb called the 5' RACE reads again in MiXCR, with one record for every CDR3 protein. The sample holds about 110,000 distinct CDR3 sequences, around 24% seen once. Trimming left V 1 base short and J 1 base short, with 7 bases between. Germline loops: CDR1 SGDLS, CDR2 YYNGEE. This CDR3 contains 14 residues. V usage is TRBV9 and J usage is TRBJ2-3; D is tentatively TRBD1 or TRBD2 (5 bases each). The sequenced sample was synovial fluid, either unsorted or a sorted T cell fraction (not recorded which). The source of this sequence is a male donor with ankylosing spondylitis. CDR3: CASSVRGGTDTQYF. The CDR3 DNA sequence: TGTGCCAGCAGCGTACGAGGGGGCACAGATACGCAGTATTTT. Variable domain in full (rest from reference TRBV9 and TRBJ2-3): DSGVTQTPKHLITATGQRVTLRCSPRSGDLSVYWYQQSLDQGLQFLIQYYNGEERAKGNILERFSAQQFPDLHSELNLSSLELGDSALYFCASSVRGGTDTQYFGPGTRLTVL.